The text below deals with one T cell receptor beta chain. Trimming left V 7 bases short and J 1 base short, with 13 bases between. CDR1 and CDR2 from the germline V gene are LNHDA and SQIVND (reference sequence). The CDR3 consists of 15 residues. In the source study's methods: It was from reference gene primer amplification that nucleated cell counts were estimated. The method was immunoSEQ multiplex PCR; TCRdb's version includes in-frame clones alone and lacks a portion of them. From that table come the V and J calls and clone size; the DNA was used to work out D and trimming. The table shows 50,000 to 70,000 clones, with 84% occurring only once. This specimen comes from a study of blood T cell repertoires in COVID-19. Study background: Collection of acute and convalescent COVID-19 samples took place in the United States, Italy and Spain. PBMCs, B-cell-depleted T cells, or T cells were the source of the cDNA or gDNA that made up the material.

The specimen was peripheral blood. The clonotype originates from a man aged 65 to 79 with active COVID-19. The chain employs TRBV19 and TRBJ2-2; D not certain. This chain's CDR3 is CASTPLNGNTGELFF. The DNA of the CDR3 is TGTGCCAGTACCCCCTTAAACGGGAACACCGGGGAGCTGTTTTTT.